A selection of T cell receptor beta chains follows, all from one sample in a study of lymphopenia after photon versus proton radiotherapy. Sequencing used immunoSEQ multiplex PCR; TCRdb keeps in-frame clones, though not all of them. The sample contains roughly 30,000 clones, 90% of which appear only once. This specimen was peripheral blood, taken from a patient treated with photon-based radiotherapy. The receptor source for this set is a woman aged 45-65 years with pancreatic cancer. CDR3s leave out the opening cysteine and the closing phenylalanine or tryptophan. A D gene is named only where the DNA matches it firmly.

>NA|TRBV5-1|TRBJ1-4
ASSSTLNEKLF
>NA|TRBV28|TRBJ2-7
ATHSSGVNPYEQY
>NA|TRBV27|TRBJ2-1
ASTPQGGGRTNEQF
>TRBD1|TRBV7-9|TRBJ1-5
ASSFGTGNSNQPQH
>NA|TRBV7-3|TRBJ1-1
ASSQGTNTEAF
>NA|TRBV7-9|TRBJ1-2
ASSLAGGGDGYT
>TRBD1|TRBV28|TRBJ2-1
ASNRQGDRDEQF
>TRBD2|TRBV14|TRBJ2-1
ASREGPGNEQF
>TRBD1|TRBV18|TRBJ1-3
ASSPRGVQGAPGNTIY
>TRBD2|TRBV6-5|TRBJ2-1
ASSYSTSGRNEQF
>TRBD2|TRBV7-9|TRBJ2-3
ASSSTSGRTDTQY
>TRBD2|TRBV9|TRBJ2-1
ASSLRLAGGQNEQF
>NA|TRBV29-1|TRBJ2-4
SVDRLGVGAKNIQY
>NA|TRBV30|TRBJ1-4
ACHGLGREKLF
>NA|TRBV5-6|TRBJ1-3
ASSLYPASGNTIY
>TRBD2|TRBV18|TRBJ2-5
ASSPRGLDQETQY
>NA|TRBV28|TRBJ2-7
ASSLGGPPYEQY
>NA|TRBV7-2|TRBJ1-2
ASSLREGDYGYT
>TRBD1|TRBV27|TRBJ1-5
ASSFGQGHQPQH
>NA|TRBV29-1|TRBJ2-7
SVVTQGNYEQY
>TRBD2|TRBV29-1|TRBJ2-3
SVDGTSGRAGDTQY
>NA|TRBV6-5|TRBJ2-1
ASSRQSYNEQF
>NA|TRBV6-1|TRBJ2-1
ASSGALAGSYNEQF
>NA|TRBV5-1|TRBJ1-1
ASSLVESLNTEAF
>NA|TRBV30|TRBJ2-7
AWGASRAHEQY
>TRBD1|TRBV28|TRBJ1-1
ASTTLLGGGMAF
>NA|TRBV4-2|TRBJ2-1
ASSQGRGGARYEQF
>NA|TRBV5-4|TRBJ1-2
ASISGQRGGYT
>TRBD2|TRBV4-1|TRBJ2-1
ASRTPSGRASNEQF
>NA|TRBV4-1|TRBJ2-2
ASSHVWTTNTGELF
>NA|TRBV27|TRBJ2-1
ASNLGGGVNEQF
>NA|TRBV10-3|TRBJ2-3
AISEPGTWRADTQY
>NA|TRBV28|TRBJ1-2
ASGQTSYGYT
>TRBD2|TRBV30|TRBJ2-7
AFTSGPYEQY
>TRBD1|TRBV18|TRBJ1-3
ASSPSTGTGNTIY
>NA|TRBV29-1|TRBJ2-3
SARGGTSTDTQY
>NA|TRBV4-3|TRBJ1-5
ASSQDTGDNQPQH
>TRBD1|TRBV7-9|TRBJ1-3
ASSGQGPGNTIY
>NA|TRBV29-1|TRBJ2-1
SVESRRTPSSYNEQF
>NA|TRBV5-6|TRBJ1-4
ASSVLINSREKLF
>TRBD2|TRBV7-7|TRBJ2-2
ASNQGLAGTGELF
>TRBD1|TRBV9|TRBJ2-1
ASSVWTGHDNEQF
>TRBD2|TRBV19|TRBJ2-7
ASSNLAGDYEQY
>NA|TRBV5-1|TRBJ1-4
ASSLGRGYSGEKLF
>NA|TRBV4-3|TRBJ2-3
ASSQDARLQHTDTQY